The entry below describes one T cell receptor beta chain. Other DNA sequences within the sample encode an identical CDR3. In the original analysis: It was from reference gene primer amplification that nucleated cell counts were estimated. The method was immunoSEQ multiplex PCR; TCRdb's version includes in-frame clones alone and lacks a portion of them. The V and J calls and clone size are taken from that table; D and trimming were inferred from the DNA. The sample lists approximately 66,000 clones, 88% seen once, with about 22% in the top ten. The data are from a study of blood T cell repertoires in COVID-19. Across the study: Collection of acute and convalescent COVID-19 samples took place in the United States, Italy and Spain.

Per germline, CDR1 GTSNPN and CDR2 SVGIG (reference sequence). V lost 0 bases to trimming and J lost 4 bases, with 7 bases between them. This CDR3 spans 12 amino acids. This TCR was sampled from a woman aged 45-59 years with active or convalescent COVID-19. This rearrangement joins TRBV30 to TRBJ2-7, with unresolved D. Sequencing used peripheral blood. CDR3 bases: TGTGCCTGGAGTGTATCAGGTTACGAGCAGTACTTC. Translated: CAWSVSGYEQYF. Supplemented by reference TRBV30 and TRBJ2-7, the full variable domain reads SQTIHQWPATLVQPVGSPLSLECTVEGTSNPNLYWYRQAAGRGLQLLFYSVGIGQISSEVPQNLSASRPQDRQFILSSKKLLLSDSGFYLCAWSVSGYEQYFGPGTRLTVT.